These T cell receptor beta chains were read from a single sample in a study of blood T cell repertoires in COVID-19. Only in-frame clones appear in the TCRdb table, and some are missing; sequencing was by immunoSEQ multiplex PCR. The sample records some 350,000 clones, approximately 90% being singletons. Sequenced material: peripheral blood. These receptors were obtained from a woman aged 18-30 years who had recovered from COVID-19. CDR3s include the opening cysteine and the closing phenylalanine or tryptophan. D genes are given only for firm matches. Not every row has a clone size; where given, it reads once, few, many or a size class.

d_call j_call v_call clone_size cdr3_aa cdr3_nt
- TRBJ1-3 TRBV6-1 - CASSQVLAGNTIYF TGTGCCAGCAGTCAGGTACTTGCTGGAAACACCATATATTTT
- TRBJ2-2 TRBV29-1 - CSVGRASSNTGELFF TGCAGCGTTGGGCGGGCGTCCTCGAACACCGGGGAGCTGTTTTTT
TRBD1 TRBJ1-3 TRBV14 - CASSQVEPGQGRGNTIYF TGTGCCAGCAGCCAAGTCGAGCCTGGACAGGGGCGAGGAAACACCATATATTTT
- TRBJ1-1 TRBV25-1 - CASRRSIMNTEAFF TGTGCCAGCAGGAGGAGCATCATGAACACTGAAGCTTTCTTT
- TRBJ2-2 TRBV3-1/TRBV3-2 - CASKGVGELFF TGTGCCAGCAAGGGGGTCGGGGAGCTGTTTTTT
- TRBJ2-5 TRBV7-9 once CASSARRIGQETQYF TGTGCCAGCAGCGCAAGGCGGATCGGGCAAGAGACCCAGTACTTC
TRBD1 TRBJ2-2 TRBV27 - CASSSRGRINTGELFF TGTGCCAGCAGTTCCAGGGGGCGGATTAACACCGGGGAGCTGTTTTTT
- TRBJ2-3 TRBV11-2 - CASSLEIVVGGVDTQYF TGTGCCAGCAGCTTAGAGATTGTTGTGGGAGGAGTAGATACGCAGTATTTT
TRBD2 TRBJ2-3 TRBV5-1 - CASSFSGRSRDTQYF TGCGCCAGCAGCTTTAGCGGGAGGAGTCGAGATACGCAGTATTTT
TRBD1 TRBJ1-1 TRBV11-2 - CASSKGQVGGTEAFF TGTGCCAGCAGCAAGGGACAGGTTGGGGGAACTGAAGCTTTCTTT
- TRBJ1-1 TRBV5-1 once CASSTGGNTEAFF TGCGCCAGCAGTACCGGGGGGAACACTGAAGCTTTCTTT
- TRBJ2-3 TRBV5-8 once CASSPWTTDTQYF TGTGCCAGCAGCCCATGGACTACAGATACGCAGTATTTT
TRBD1 TRBJ1-6 TRBV2 - CASRAGGVYNSPLHF TGTGCCAGCAGAGCAGGGGGTGTATATAATTCACCCCTCCACTTT
- TRBJ2-2 TRBV7-2 - CASSLLTGNTGELFF TGTGCCAGCAGCCTTCTGACGGGTAACACCGGGGAGCTGTTTTTT
- TRBJ2-2 TRBV27 - CASGDFNTGELFF TGTGCCAGCGGGGACTTTAACACCGGGGAGCTGTTTTTT
- TRBJ1-5 TRBV19 once CASSRTGGQGLGQPQHF TGTGCCAGTAGTCGGACCGGAGGGCAGGGTCTTGGTCAGCCCCAGCATTTT
TRBD2 TRBJ2-1 TRBV15 - CATSREKAGGPNEQFF TGTGCCACCAGCAGAGAAAAAGCGGGAGGGCCGAATGAGCAGTTCTTC
- TRBJ1-1 TRBV9 - CASSVGLGGHTEAFF TGTGCCAGCAGCGTAGGGCTCGGGGGTCACACTGAAGCTTTCTTT
- TRBJ2-5 TRBV7-9 - CASSLAMGVYETQYF TGTGCCAGCAGCTTAGCGATGGGAGTGTACGAGACCCAGTACTTC
- TRBJ2-1 TRBV3-1/TRBV3-2 - CASSQGREGQFF TGTGCCAGCAGCCAAGGACGGGAAGGGCAGTTCTTC
TRBD2 TRBJ2-1 TRBV5-1 - CASSPGLAGNNEQFF TGCGCCAGCAGCCCGGGACTAGCGGGGAACAATGAGCAGTTCTTC
- TRBJ1-2 TRBV3-1/TRBV3-2 once CASSQDFGTPRVFYGYTF TGTGCCAGCAGCCAAGATTTTGGAACTCCGCGGGTTTTCTATGGCTACACCTTC
- TRBJ2-5 TRBV25-1 once CASSRGEGYQETQYF TGTGCCAGCAGCAGGGGTGAGGGCTACCAAGAGACCCAGTACTTC
TRBD2 TRBJ2-1 TRBV4-3 - CASSPRGTSGVDGQFF TGCGCCAGCAGCCCAAGAGGGACTAGCGGAGTGGATGGGCAGTTCTTC
TRBD2 TRBJ2-5 TRBV5-6 - CASSLVREGHPQETQYF TGTGCCAGCAGCTTGGTTCGGGAGGGCCATCCTCAAGAGACCCAGTACTTC
TRBD1 TRBJ1-2 TRBV19 - CASSIRLHRDSSNYGYTF TGTGCCAGTAGTATACGTCTCCACCGGGACAGCTCTAACTATGGCTACACCTTC
- TRBJ2-1 TRBV7-8 - CASSSPDRNNEQFF TGTGCCAGCAGTTCACCCGACAGGAACAATGAGCAGTTCTTC
TRBD1 TRBJ1-2 TRBV9 few CASSVGTGGGYGYTF TGTGCCAGCAGCGTTGGGACAGGGGGCGGTTATGGCTACACCTTC
- TRBJ1-1 TRBV27 - CASRLLATQGNAFF TGTGCCAGCAGACTATTGGCCACACAGGGAAACGCTTTCTTT
- TRBJ2-1 TRBV27 - CASNRLEGSYNEQFF TGTGCCAGCAATAGACTAGAGGGCTCCTACAATGAGCAGTTCTTC
- TRBJ1-5 TRBV30 - CAWNPAGISNQPQHF TGTGCCTGGAATCCCGCAGGGATTAGCAATCAGCCCCAGCATTTT
- TRBJ2-2 TRBV6-5 few CAKKGTPQTGELFF TGTGCCAAGAAAGGGACTCCCCAAACCGGGGAGCTGTTTTTT
- TRBJ1-2 TRBV5-1 - CASSPGGGSGYTF TGCGCCAGCAGCCCAGGTGGGGGCAGTGGCTACACCTTC
TRBD1 TRBJ2-1 TRBV7-2 - CASSSAGTEYNEQFF TGTGCCAGCAGCTCCGCCGGGACAGAGTACAATGAGCAGTTCTTC
TRBD2 TRBJ2-3 TRBV7-9 - CASSFPGLAYTDTQYF TGTGCCAGCAGCTTCCCGGGACTAGCCTACACAGATACGCAGTATTTT
TRBD2 TRBJ2-2 TRBV10-2 - CATGTSGSAGELFF TGCGCCACGGGGACTAGCGGGAGTGCCGGGGAGCTGTTTTTT
TRBD2 TRBJ2-1 TRBV9 - CASSLRLALYNEQFF TGTGCCAGCAGCTTAAGACTAGCGTTATACAATGAGCAGTTCTTC
- TRBJ2-1 TRBV5-8 - CASSFRDTRSDEQFF TGTGCCAGCAGCTTCCGGGACACACGGTCCGATGAGCAGTTCTTC
- TRBJ2-2 TRBV4-1 few CASSLRSNTGELFF TGCGCCAGCAGCCTCCGGTCGAACACCGGGGAGCTGTTTTTT
- TRBJ1-3 TRBV27 few CASISGASFSGNTIYF TGTGCCTCAATTTCCGGAGCTTCCTTCTCTGGAAACACCATATATTTT